The clone carrying this TCR beta chain was recorded a few times. Its cognate antigen is unknown. These data are taken from a study of T cells after yellow fever vaccination. Findings of the study overall: A minor fraction of clonotypes spanned both CD4 and CD8 compartments. Though weaker, the secondary response peaked faster, on day 5 versus 15.

MiXCR, run by TCRdb on the 5' RACE reads, gives a single entry per CDR3 protein. This sample yields 200,000 to 300,000 distinct CDR3 sequences, of which around 6.7% are seen a single time; 1% to 1.2% belongs to the top ten. Germline V lookup: CDR1 LGHNA, CDR2 YSLEER. The CDR3 consists of 18 residues. The V gene end was trimmed by 3 bases and the J gene end by 1 base; junction bases not matched to a gene: 13. V usage is TRBV4-3 and J usage is TRBJ2-3; TRBD2 agrees at 7 bases. The sequence was collected from a man younger than 40 who received the YFV17D yellow fever vaccine. The sample consisted of CD4+ T cells sorted from PBMCs, taken on the day of the yellow fever booster vaccination. The CDR3 DNA is TGCGCCAGCAGCCAGGTGGTAGCGGGTCTGGTGGGCACAGATACGCAGTATTTT. This codes for CASSQVVAGLVGTDTQYF.